One TCR beta chain is described in this entry. The sample belongs to a study of cytomegalovirus exposure and HLA in healthy donors. Germline loops: CDR1 SNHLY, CDR2 FYNNEI. CDR3 length: 14 residues. The ends lost 7 bases at V and 0 bases at J; junction bases unmatched: 4. The PCR used 60 Vbeta and 13 Jbeta primers. Sequencing was performed with immunoSEQ multiplex PCR; in TCRdb, only in-frame clones are kept and a portion is missing. This table holds around 140,000 clones. The chain employs TRBV2 and TRBJ2-3, with 7 bases that match TRBD1. The source is a male donor in good health and CMV-seronegative. Sequencing was done on a sample of PBMCs. CDR3 DNA: TGTGCCAGCACGTTGGACAGGAGCACAGATACGCAGTATTTT. Amino acid sequence: CASTLDRSTDTQYF.